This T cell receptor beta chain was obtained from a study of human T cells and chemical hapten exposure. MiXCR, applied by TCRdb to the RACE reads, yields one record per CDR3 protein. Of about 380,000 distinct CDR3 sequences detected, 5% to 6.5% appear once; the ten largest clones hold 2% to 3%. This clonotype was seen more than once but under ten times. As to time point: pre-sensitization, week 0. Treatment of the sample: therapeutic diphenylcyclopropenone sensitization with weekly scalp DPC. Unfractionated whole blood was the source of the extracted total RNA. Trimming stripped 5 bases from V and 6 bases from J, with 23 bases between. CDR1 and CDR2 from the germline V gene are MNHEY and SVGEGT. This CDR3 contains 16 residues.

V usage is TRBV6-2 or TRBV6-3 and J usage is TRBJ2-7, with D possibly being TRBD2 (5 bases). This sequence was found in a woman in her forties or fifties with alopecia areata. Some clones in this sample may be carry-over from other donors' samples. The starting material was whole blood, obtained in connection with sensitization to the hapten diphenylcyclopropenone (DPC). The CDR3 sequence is CASSNNLAASVPEQYF. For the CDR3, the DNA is TGTGCCAGCAGTAACAACCTAGCAGCATCCGTCCCCGAGCAGTACTTC.